This section outlines one T cell receptor beta chain sequence together with its context. Its antigen remains unknown. The sample is drawn from a study of T cells in Graves' hyperthyroidism and ophthalmopathy. Study background: Prior to any treatment, at the point of initial diagnosis, peripheral blood was collected. Study observations and caveats: A model using 13 V-J features told ophthalmopathy apart from stable hyperthyroidism. Blood also carried most thyroid clonotypes expanded above 0.001.

RNA transcripts provided the source from which TCR beta CDR3 regions were amplified. The HTBI set primed first-round TCR CDR3 RT-PCR. TCRdb re-analysed the multiplex PCR reads in MiXCR, keeping a single row per CDR3 protein. The data hold around 300,000 distinct CDR3 sequences, with 12% to 15% observed a single time. Reasons for excluding patients were uncontrolled infection, other autoimmune disease, pregnancy or lactation. Germline CDR1 MDHEN, CDR2 SYDVKM. J lost 0 bases, V lost 4 bases, and 13 bases had no gene match. The CDR3 contains 18 residues. This TCR was recovered from a woman in her forties or fifties with Graves' hyperthyroidism that later progressed to Graves' ophthalmopathy. The gene calls are TRBV28 and TRBJ1-2, with 8 positions matching TRBD1. Material for sequencing was blood. The CDR3 spells CASSSGAGGPGTNYGYTF. DNA for the CDR3: TGTGCCAGCAGTTCCGGGGCAGGGGGCCCCGGCACTAACTATGGCTACACCTTC.